This TCR beta chain was observed in a study of blood T cell dynamics during melanoma immunotherapy. Every bulk PBMC sample received the same 350 ng of DNA. Measured with immunoSEQ multiplex PCR; TCRdb has only the in-frame clones, and not every one. The data show tens of thousands of clones, 89% seen once. Time point: pre-treatment baseline. Disease control meant complete response, partial response or stable disease at 12 weeks. Overall study findings and caveats: Whether repertoire-driving clones were melanoma-specific could not be determined.

Germline V gene sequence: CDR1 WSHSY, CDR2 SAAADI. V lost 8 bases to trimming and J lost 3 bases, with 5 bases between them. The CDR3 runs to 11 residues. Regarding this clone: Antigen: not known.

The input for sequencing was blood, taken from a patient treated with checkpoint blockade. The J gene is TRBJ2-1, the V gene TRBV10-2; maybe TRBD2 (5 bases). This TCR was recovered from a human donor with melanoma. Written as DNA, the CDR3 is TGCGCCAGCCGGGACTACAATGAGCAGTTCTTC. Residues: CASRDYNEQFF.